This TCR beta chain was recorded in a study of CD4 T cells in relation to SARS-CoV-2 and coronaviruses. Generated by immunoSEQ multiplex PCR, the TCRdb table keeps only in-frame clones and is missing some. Among about 56,000 clones listed, around 92% were seen once. The clonotype was recovered from an adult with COVID-19. Sequencing was performed on naive CD4+ T cells from PBMCs. Subset defined: naive CD4+ T cells isolated by negative enrichment.

DNA of the CDR3: TGTGCCAGCAGCGTAGTGGGGGCCTCTAGCACAGATACGCAGTATTTT. Translation gives CASSVVGASSTDTQYF. This chain uses TRBV9 with TRBJ2-3, with TRBD1 as a possible D gene (6 bases). The length of the CDR3 is 16 residues. CDR1 and CDR2 (germline): SGDLS, YYNGEE. V lost 0 bases, J lost 0 bases, and 11 bases lay in between.